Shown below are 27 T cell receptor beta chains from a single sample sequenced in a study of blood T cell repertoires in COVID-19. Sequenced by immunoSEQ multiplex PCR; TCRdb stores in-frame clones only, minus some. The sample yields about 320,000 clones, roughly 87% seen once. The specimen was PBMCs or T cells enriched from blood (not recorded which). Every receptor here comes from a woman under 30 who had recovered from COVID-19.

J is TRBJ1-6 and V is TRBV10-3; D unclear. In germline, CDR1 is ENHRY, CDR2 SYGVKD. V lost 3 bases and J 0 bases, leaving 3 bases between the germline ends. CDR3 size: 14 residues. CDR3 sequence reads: CAISEASYNSPLHF. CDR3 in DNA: TGTGCCATCAGTGAAGCCTCCTATAATTCACCCCTCCACTTT.

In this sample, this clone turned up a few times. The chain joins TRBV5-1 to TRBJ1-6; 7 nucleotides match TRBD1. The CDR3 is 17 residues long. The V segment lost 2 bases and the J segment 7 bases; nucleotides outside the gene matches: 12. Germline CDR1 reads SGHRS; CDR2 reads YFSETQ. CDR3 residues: CASSFLGQASRNSPLHF. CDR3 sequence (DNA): TGCGCCAGCAGCTTCCTCGGACAGGCGTCTCGAAATTCACCCCTCCACTTT.

CDR3 bases: TGCAGTGCTAGGCGGGCAAACACCATATATTTT. This gives the protein CSARRANTIYF. The gene calls are TRBV20-1 and TRBJ1-3, with D hard to call. V lost 3 bases and J 6 bases, leaving 6 bases between the germline ends. This CDR3 has 11 amino acids. Germline CDR1 DFQATT, CDR2 SNEGSKA (reference sequence).

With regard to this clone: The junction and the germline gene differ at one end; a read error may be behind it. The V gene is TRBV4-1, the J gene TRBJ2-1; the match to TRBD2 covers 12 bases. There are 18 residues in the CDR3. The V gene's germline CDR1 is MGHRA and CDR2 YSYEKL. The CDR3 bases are TGCGCCAGCAGACCCGACACTAGCGGGGGGTTGACCTACGATGAGCAGTTCTTC. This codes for CASRPDTSGGLTYDEQFF.

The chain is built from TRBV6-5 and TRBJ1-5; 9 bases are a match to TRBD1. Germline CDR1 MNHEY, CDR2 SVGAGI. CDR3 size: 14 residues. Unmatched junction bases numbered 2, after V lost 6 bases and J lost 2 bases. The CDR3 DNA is TGTGCCAGCAGGAGACAGGGGGGCAATCAGCCCCAGCATTTT. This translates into CASRRQGGNQPQHF.

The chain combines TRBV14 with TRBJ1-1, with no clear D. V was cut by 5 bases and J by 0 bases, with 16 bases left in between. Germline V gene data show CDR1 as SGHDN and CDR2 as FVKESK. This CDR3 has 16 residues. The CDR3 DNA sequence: TGTGCCAGCAGCTCTAGCGGTATGGGCGTGAACACTGAAGCTTTCTTT. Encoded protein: CASSSSGMGVNTEAFF.

The DNA for the CDR3 is TGTGTCAGAAGCTTATTTGCCGTTATGGGGACAGCAAACCAAGAGACCCAGTACTTC. As protein: CVRSLFAVMGTANQETQYF. The rearrangement joins TRBV7-5 to TRBJ2-5; the table's D call of TRBD1 was not tested on the DNA. TRBV7-5 represents a pseudogene. The CDR3 loop spans 19 amino acids.

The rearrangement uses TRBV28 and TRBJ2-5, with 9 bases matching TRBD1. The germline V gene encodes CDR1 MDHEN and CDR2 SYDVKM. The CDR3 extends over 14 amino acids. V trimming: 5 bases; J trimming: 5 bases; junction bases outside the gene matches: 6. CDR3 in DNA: TGTGCCAGCAGTAACAACAGGGGGCAGGAGACCCAGTACTTC. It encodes CASSNNRGQETQYF.

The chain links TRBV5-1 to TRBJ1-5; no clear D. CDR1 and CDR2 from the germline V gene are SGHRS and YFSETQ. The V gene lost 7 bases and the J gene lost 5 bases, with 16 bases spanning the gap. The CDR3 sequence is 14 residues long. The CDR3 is CASSLVPGDQPQHF. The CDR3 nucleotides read TGCGCCAGCTCACTAGTACCAGGCGATCAGCCCCAGCATTTT. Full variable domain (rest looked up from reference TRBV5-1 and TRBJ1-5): KAGVTQTPRYLIKTRGQQVTLSCSPISGHRSVSWYQQTPGQGLQFLFEYFSETQRNKGNFPGRFSGRQFSNSRSEMNVSTLELGDSALYLCASSLVPGDQPQHFGDGTRLSIL.

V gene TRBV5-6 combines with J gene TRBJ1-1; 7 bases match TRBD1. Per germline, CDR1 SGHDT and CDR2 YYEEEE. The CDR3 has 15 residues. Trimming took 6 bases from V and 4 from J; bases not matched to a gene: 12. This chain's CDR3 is CASTRTGWGSTEAFF. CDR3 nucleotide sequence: TGTGCCAGCACAAGGACAGGCTGGGGGAGCACTGAAGCTTTCTTT.

CDR3 DNA: TGTGCCAGCAACCTCGACAGGACCAATCAGCCCCAGCATTTT. Protein sequence: CASNLDRTNQPQHF. J is TRBJ1-5 and V is TRBV28; possibly TRBD1 for D (6 bases). The CDR3 runs 14 residues. V was trimmed by 7 bases and J by 3 bases, leaving 13 bases between them. The germline V gene has CDR1 MDHEN and CDR2 SYDVKM.

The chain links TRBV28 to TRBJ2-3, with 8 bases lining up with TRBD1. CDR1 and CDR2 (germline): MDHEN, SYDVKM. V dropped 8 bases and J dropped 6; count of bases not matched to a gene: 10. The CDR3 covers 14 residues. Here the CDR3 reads CASLWAGGADTQYF. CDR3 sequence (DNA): TGTGCCAGCCTGTGGGCAGGGGGCGCGGATACGCAGTATTTT.

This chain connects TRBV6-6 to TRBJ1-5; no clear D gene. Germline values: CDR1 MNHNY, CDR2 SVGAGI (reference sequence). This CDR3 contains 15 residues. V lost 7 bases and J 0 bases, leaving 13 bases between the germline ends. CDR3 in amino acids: CASIARGHSNQPQHF. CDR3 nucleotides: TGTGCCAGCATCGCAAGAGGGCATAGCAATCAGCCCCAGCATTTT.

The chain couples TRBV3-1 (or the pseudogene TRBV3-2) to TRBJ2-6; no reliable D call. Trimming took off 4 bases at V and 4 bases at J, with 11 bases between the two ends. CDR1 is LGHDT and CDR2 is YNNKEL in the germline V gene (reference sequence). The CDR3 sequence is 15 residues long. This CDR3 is CASSRRSYGANVLTF. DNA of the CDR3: TGTGCCAGCAGCCGCCGTAGTTACGGGGCCAACGTCCTGACTTTC.

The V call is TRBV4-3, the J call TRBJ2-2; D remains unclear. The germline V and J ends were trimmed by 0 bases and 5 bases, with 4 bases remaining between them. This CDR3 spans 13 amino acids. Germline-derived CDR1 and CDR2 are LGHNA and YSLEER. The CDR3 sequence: CASSQDLTGELFF. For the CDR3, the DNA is TGCGCCAGCAGCCAAGATCTAACCGGGGAGCTGTTTTTT.

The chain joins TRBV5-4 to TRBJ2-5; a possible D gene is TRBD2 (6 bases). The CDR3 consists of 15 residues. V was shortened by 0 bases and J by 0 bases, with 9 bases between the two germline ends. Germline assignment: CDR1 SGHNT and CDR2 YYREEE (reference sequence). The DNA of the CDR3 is TGTGCCAGCAGCTTGGGTAGCGGTTACCAAGAGACCCAGTACTTC. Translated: CASSLGSGYQETQYF.

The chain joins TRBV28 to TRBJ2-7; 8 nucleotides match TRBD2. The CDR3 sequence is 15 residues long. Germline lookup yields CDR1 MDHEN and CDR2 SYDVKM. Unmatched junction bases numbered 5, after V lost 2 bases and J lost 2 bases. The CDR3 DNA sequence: TGTGCCAGCAGTTTAGGACTAGCCCCAACCTACGAGCAGTACTTC. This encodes CASSLGLAPTYEQYF. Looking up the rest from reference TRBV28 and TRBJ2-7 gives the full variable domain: DVKVTQSSRYLVKRTGEKVFLECVQDMDHENMFWYRQDPGLGLRLIYFSYDVKMKEKGDIPEGYSVSREKKERFSLILESASTNQTSMYLCASSLGLAPTYEQYFGPGTRLTVT.

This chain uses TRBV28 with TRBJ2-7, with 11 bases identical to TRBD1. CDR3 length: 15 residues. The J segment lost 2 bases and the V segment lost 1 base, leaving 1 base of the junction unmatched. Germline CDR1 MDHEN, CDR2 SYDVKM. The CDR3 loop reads CASSLLGQGAYEQYF. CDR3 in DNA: TGTGCCAGCAGTTTATTGGGACAGGGGGCCTACGAGCAGTACTTC.

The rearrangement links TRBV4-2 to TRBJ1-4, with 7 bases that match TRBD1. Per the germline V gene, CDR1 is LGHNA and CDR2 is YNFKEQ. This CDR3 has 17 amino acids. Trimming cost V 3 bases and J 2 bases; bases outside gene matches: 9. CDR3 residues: CASSQLLTGVTNEKLFF. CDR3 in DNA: TGTGCCAGCAGCCAGCTCCTTACAGGGGTGACTAATGAAAAACTGTTTTTT.

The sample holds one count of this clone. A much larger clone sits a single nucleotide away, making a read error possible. Written as DNA, the CDR3 is TGCGCCAGCAGCCAAGATCTAGCGGGGGGCACAGATACGCAGTATTTT. It codes for CASSQDLAGGTDTQYF. The rearrangement links TRBV4-3 to TRBJ2-3, with TRBD2 identical over 10 bases. The CDR3 is 16 amino acids. V lost 0 bases, J lost 1 base, and 1 base stayed unmatched. CDR1 is LGHNA, CDR2 YSLEER, per germline.

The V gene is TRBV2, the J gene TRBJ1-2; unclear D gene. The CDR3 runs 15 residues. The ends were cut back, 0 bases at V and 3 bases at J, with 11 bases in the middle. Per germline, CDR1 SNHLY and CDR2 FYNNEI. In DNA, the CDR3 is TGTGCCAGCAGTGAAGCCGCGCAGGCCCACTATGGCTACACCTTC. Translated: CASSEAAQAHYGYTF.

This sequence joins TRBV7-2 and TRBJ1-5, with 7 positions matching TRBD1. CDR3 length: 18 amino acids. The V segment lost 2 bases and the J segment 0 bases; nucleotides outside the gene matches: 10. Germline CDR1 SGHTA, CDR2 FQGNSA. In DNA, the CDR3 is TGTGCCAGCAGCTTATCCCGACAGGGTATTTCTAGCAATCAGCCCCAGCATTTT. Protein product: CASSLSRQGISSNQPQHF.

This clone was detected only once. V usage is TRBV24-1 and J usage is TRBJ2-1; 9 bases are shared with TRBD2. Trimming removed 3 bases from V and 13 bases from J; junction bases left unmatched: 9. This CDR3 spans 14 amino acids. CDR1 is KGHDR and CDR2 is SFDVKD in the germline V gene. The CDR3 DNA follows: TGTGCCACCAGTGATGCCGCAAGCGGGAGGAGTCAGTTCTTC. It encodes CATSDAASGRSQFF.

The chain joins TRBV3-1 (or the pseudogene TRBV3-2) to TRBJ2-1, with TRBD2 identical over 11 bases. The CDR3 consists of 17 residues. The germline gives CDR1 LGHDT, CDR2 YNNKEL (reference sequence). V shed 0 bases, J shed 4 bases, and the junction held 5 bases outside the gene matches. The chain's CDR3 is CASSQDLTSGGYNEQFF. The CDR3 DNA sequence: TGTGCCAGCAGCCAAGATTTAACTAGCGGGGGATACAATGAGCAGTTCTTC.

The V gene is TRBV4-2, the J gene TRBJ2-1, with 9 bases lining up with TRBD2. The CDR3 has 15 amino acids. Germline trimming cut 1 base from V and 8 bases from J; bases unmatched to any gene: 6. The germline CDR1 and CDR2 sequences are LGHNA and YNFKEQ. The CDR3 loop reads CASSQASGVSDEQFF. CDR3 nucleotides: TGTGCCAGCAGCCAAGCTAGCGGGGTTAGTGATGAGCAGTTCTTC.

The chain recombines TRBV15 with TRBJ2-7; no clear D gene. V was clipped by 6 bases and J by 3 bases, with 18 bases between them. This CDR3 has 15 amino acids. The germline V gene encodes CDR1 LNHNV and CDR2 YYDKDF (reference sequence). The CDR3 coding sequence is TGTGCCACCAGTCTAGAAGGAACTCATGTCTACGAGCAGTACTTC. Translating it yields CATSLEGTHVYEQYF.

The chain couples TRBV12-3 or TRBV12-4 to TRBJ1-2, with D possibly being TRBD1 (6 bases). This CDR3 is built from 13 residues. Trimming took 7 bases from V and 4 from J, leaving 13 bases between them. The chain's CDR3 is CASKQGLSYGYTF. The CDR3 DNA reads TGTGCCAGCAAGCAGGGGCTTAGCTATGGCTACACCTTC.